This TCR beta chain was sequenced for a study of long-term antiretroviral therapy in people with HIV (dated by TCRdb to between 2021 and 2024). Turning to the overall study: The earliest samples were collected about a decade before the 2015 WHO recommendation for immediate ART, when ART was typically delayed until CD4 counts fell. About 40% of the 30 participants with HIV were female. The cohort contributed fewer than 200 cryopreserved PBMC samples from 30 adults with confirmed HIV infection, collected serially over a mean of around 6 years (range 1-12). No cross-contamination during QIAcube processing turned up in test extractions that ran a monoclonal T-cell line alongside around 32 polyclonal samples. This retrospective serial study examined whether starting ART and sustained HIV suppression were associated with changes in the composition and diversity of the TRB repertoire in peripheral blood.

Participants were included only if at least one PBMC sample before ART initiation and at least two post-ART samples were available. Every participant with HIV received treatment in the United States of America. Before DNA extraction, cryopreserved samples of 1-10 million PBMC were thawed and washed. At the time of the earliest PBMC sample for each participant with HIV, ages ranged from 23 to 54 years. PBMC samples from each participant spanned 1-4 timepoints before ART initiation and 2-8 timepoints after ART initiation, with a median of 7 samples. For every participant, serial HIV viral load, CD4+ T-cell count, ART history and demographic data were obtained. Genomic DNA was extracted from unsorted PBMC with a Qiagen kit on a QIAcube, with processing performed in batches of 12 samples. The immunoSEQ hsTCRB v3.0 assay was used at survey level resolution to sequence the TRB variable region. The target sequencing depth for TRB was roughly 40,000-55,000 T-cell genomes per sample. An Illumina MiSeq with a v3 150-cycle kit was used to sequence the pooled TRB libraries. In the paper's pipeline: Repertoire analysis was run in R within a reproducible Nextflow workflow that covered QC, data transformation and analysis. LymphoSeq2, an R package for exploring AIRR-Seq data, was used to implement the custom analyses. After excluding a few samples that yielded fewer than 5000 total TRB sequences, fewer than 200 HIV repertoires remained for analysis. Among the approximately 190 retained HIV repertoires, approximately 61 were collected before ART initiation and approximately 130 after ART initiation. Each repertoire was downsampled to 5000 TRB nucleotide sequences, and summary statistics were averaged across 100 downsampling iterations. TRB sequences were retained for analysis only if CDR3 regions of at least seven amino acids were present. Two measures captured diversity: a Shannon entropy-derived clonality score and the Gini coefficient. Repertoire networks linked the top 5000 CDR3 amino acid sequences whenever two sequences differed by an edit distance of one. Antigen specificity groups and MHC restriction were predicted for TRB CDR3 amino acid sequences with GLIPH2. To flag known CMV, EBV, HIV or tissue antigen associations, CDR3 amino acid sequences were matched against VDJdb and McPAS-TCR. Pre-ART, post-ART and control groups were compared with Wilcoxon signed-rank tests and Holm-Bonferroni correction. TCRdb limited this immuneACCESS table to in-frame rearrangements with V and J called. A share of clones is missing; checked studies link under half to unresolved V genes, and the rest is unexplained. Clone size and the V and J calls come from that table; the DNA yielded D and trimming. This sample has around 19,000 clones in its table, and 75% to 85% of those were observed once. The ten most abundant clones make up under 8.5% of the sample.

Study-wide conclusions, independent of this receptor: Inferences about post-ART repertoire changes were limited because no data were available on ART adherence, viral resistance or therapy changes. Because pre-ART samples had limited cell numbers, profiling was done on unsorted PBMC rather than on sorted CD4+ and CD8+ T cells. Starting ART was linked to a significant rise in TRB diversity, yet even with long-term ART the diversity remained significantly lower than in transplant donor controls. Samples dated from the mid-2000s to the late 2010s, and the ART regimens used may be less effective than current ones. CDR3 length ranges in HIV repertoires were narrower than in controls, and network structure suggested an antigen-experienced repertoire with only a slight naive shift after ART. Since PBMC availability was limited, sequencing covered only the TCR beta chain, with no alpha chain pairing. Expanded TRB clones identified before ART initiation dominated the repertoire across all time points, though the dominance fluctuated and decreased in many PLHIV after ART.

Notes on this clone: The antigen it binds to is not known. No base quality values were provided; no much bigger clone lies one nucleotide off.

The specimen comprised unsorted PBMCs, sampled at the start of antiretroviral therapy. The TCR comes from a man under 40 with HIV.

The DNA sequence is TGTGCCAGCAGCTCATATCAGGGTAATGAGCAGTTCTTC. Translated, it reads CASSSYQGNEQFF. The chain is made from TRBV7-3 and TRBJ2-1; TRBD1 is perhaps the D gene, given 5 matching bases. V and J are truncated by 4 bases and 7 bases respectively, leaving an intervening sequence of 11 bases. CDR1 SGHTA and CDR2 FQGTGA are derived from the germline V gene. Measured from the cysteine to the phenylalanine, the CDR3 is 13 residues long. Only the CDR3 region is kept as DNA, spanning 39 bases read in frame from base 1. The CDR3, completed at both ends by the reference TRBV7-3 and TRBJ2-1 genes, gives the full variable domain GAGVSQTPSNKVTEKGKYVELRCDPISGHTALYWYRQSLGQGPEFLIYFQGTGAADDSGLPNDRFFAVRPEGSVSTLKIQRTERGDSAVYLCASSSYQGNEQFFGPGTRLTVL.